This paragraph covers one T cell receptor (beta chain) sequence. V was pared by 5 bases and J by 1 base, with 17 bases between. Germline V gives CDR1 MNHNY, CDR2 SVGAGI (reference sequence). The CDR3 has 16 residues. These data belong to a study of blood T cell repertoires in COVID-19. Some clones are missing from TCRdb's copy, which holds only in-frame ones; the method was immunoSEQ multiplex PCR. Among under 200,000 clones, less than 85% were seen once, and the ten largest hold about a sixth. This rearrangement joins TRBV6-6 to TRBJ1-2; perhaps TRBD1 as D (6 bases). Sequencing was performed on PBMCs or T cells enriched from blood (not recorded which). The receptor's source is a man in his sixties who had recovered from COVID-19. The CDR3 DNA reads TGTGCCAGCAGTCAAGACCGGACAGCGGTTAACTATGGCTACACCTTC. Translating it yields CASSQDRTAVNYGYTF.